Listed below are T cell receptor beta chains from one sample, sequenced in a study of HIV-infected patients and healthy controls. Using its own MiXCR run on the 5' RACE reads, TCRdb lists one record per CDR3 protein. The table records several thousand distinct CDR3 sequences, about 22% of them present only once. Here the sequenced sample was blood, taken before antiretroviral therapy. The origin of the receptors is an adult with HIV infection. CDR3s include the opening cysteine and the closing phenylalanine or tryptophan. D genes are given only for firm matches. Not every row has a clone size; where given, it reads once, few, many or a size class.

v_gene	abundance	len	d_gene	j_gene	CDR3aa	CDR3nt
TRBV7-6	few	16	NA	TRBJ2-5	CASSSDVTGYQETQYF	TGTGCCAGCAGCTCAGACGTTACAGGGTACCAAGAGACCCAGTACTTC
TRBV9	few	14	NA	TRBJ2-7	CASSGGGQGYEQYF	TGTGCCAGCAGCGGAGGGGGGCAGGGATACGAGCAGTACTTC
TRBV2	medium-sized	17	NA	TRBJ2-5	CASSGGNSGPQGQTQYF	TGTGCCAGCAGTGGGGGGAATTCCGGGCCCCAGGGGCAGACCCAGTACTTC
TRBV11-3	medium-sized	14	TRBD2	TRBJ2-5	CASSLLAGGETQYF	TGTGCCAGCAGTTTATTAGCGGGGGGAGAGACCCAGTACTTC
TRBV7-2	medium-sized	14	TRBD1	TRBJ1-1	CASSSTGGRTEAFF	TGTGCCAGCAGCTCAACAGGGGGCCGGACTGAAGCTTTCTTT
TRBV9	medium-sized	14	NA	TRBJ2-3	CASSVGGGPDTQYF	TGTGCCAGCAGCGTAGGAGGGGGTCCAGATACGCAGTATTTT
TRBV11-1	medium-sized	13	NA	TRBJ1-1	CASSLKQGTEAFF	TGTGCCAGCAGCTTAAAACAGGGCACTGAAGCTTTCTTT
TRBV7-9	few	12	NA	TRBJ1-1	CASSSRGPEAFF	TGTGCCAGCAGCTCCCGGGGCCCTGAAGCTTTCTTT
TRBV18	few	14	NA	TRBJ2-3	CASSPPSTTEDQYF	TGTGCCAGCTCACCACCGTCGACAACAGAGGACCAGTATTTT
TRBV9	medium-sized	18	NA	TRBJ1-2	CASSVAQVGAGDNYGYTF	TGTGCCAGCAGCGTAGCTCAGGTCGGGGCAGGGGATAACTATGGCTACACCTTC
TRBV7-9	medium-sized	14	TRBD1	TRBJ2-1	CASSWGQGNNEQFF	TGTGCCAGCAGCTGGGGACAGGGGAACAATGAGCAGTTCTTC
TRBV5-1	NA	14	NA	TRBJ2-1	CASKAYVVRDEQFF	TGCGCCAGCAAAGCCTATGTCGTACGGGATGAGCAGTTCTTC
TRBV20-1	medium-sized	15	NA	TRBJ1-4	CSARDIASTNEKLFF	TGCAGTGCTAGGGACATAGCTTCAACTAATGAAAAACTGTTTTTT
TRBV5-4	medium-sized	13	TRBD1	TRBJ2-5	CASSSTGEETQYF	TGTGCCAGCAGCTCGACAGGGGAAGAGACCCAGTACTTC
TRBV6-1	medium-sized	15	NA	TRBJ2-1	CASTGVPVLYNEQFF	TGTGCCAGCACGGGAGTACCCGTCCTATACAATGAGCAGTTCTTC
TRBV29-1	medium-sized	12	NA	TRBJ2-1	CSVVSGGHEQFF	TGCAGCGTCGTTTCAGGGGGGCATGAGCAGTTCTTC
TRBV5-1	NA	14	TRBD1	TRBJ1-1	CASSSGTANTEAFF	TGCGCCAGCAGCTCGGGGACAGCGAACACTGAAGCTTTCTTT